This TCR beta chain is from a study of blood T cell repertoires in COVID-19. Study background: COVID-19 samples from acute and convalescent phases originated in the United States, Italy and Spain.

Assay: immunoSEQ multiplex PCR; the TCRdb copy retains only in-frame clones and omits some. The sample lists over 200,000 clones, roughly 87% seen once, with 1.9% in the top ten. The CDR3 sequence is 14 residues long. Germline V lookup: CDR1 SGHTA, CDR2 FQGTGA. The V and J ends lost 3 bases and 3 bases, in that order; junction bases with no gene match: 4. The material sequenced was peripheral blood. The chain has TRBV7-3 and TRBJ2-5, with TRBD1 matching 7 bases. The sequence was obtained from a man aged 35 to 55 with active or convalescent COVID-19. The CDR3 protein is CASSFNRGKETQYF. In DNA, the CDR3 is TGTGCCAGCAGCTTCAACAGGGGCAAAGAGACCCAGTACTTC. Looking up the rest from reference TRBV7-3 and TRBJ2-5 gives the full variable domain: GAGVSQTPSNKVTEKGKYVELRCDPISGHTALYWYRQSLGQGPEFLIYFQGTGAADDSGLPNDRFFAVRPEGSVSTLKIQRTERGDSAVYLCASSFNRGKETQYFGPGTRLLVL.